This T cell receptor beta chain is from a study of blood T cell repertoires in COVID-19. Looking at the study overall: Material from acute and convalescent COVID-19 was sourced from the United States, Italy and Spain. From T cells, B-cell-depleted T cells, or PBMCs came the material, which was cDNA or gDNA.

The length of the CDR3 is 14 residues. Between the trimmed V and J ends, which lost 4 bases and 2 bases, there was a span of 12 bases. Germline V lookup: CDR1 SGDLS, CDR2 YYNGEE. As handled by the study authors: How many nucleated cells were present was estimated from reference gene primer amplification. The assay was immunoSEQ multiplex PCR, and TCRdb's table has in-frame clones only and misses some. V, J and clone size reflect that table, while D and trimming were determined from the DNA. The sample lists roughly 210,000 clones; approximately 90% were seen once. Sequenced input: peripheral blood. The source of this sequence is a man aged 70-80 years with acute or convalescent COVID-19. The chain couples TRBV9 to TRBJ2-5, with D possibly matching TRBD2 (5 bases). CDR3 loop: CASSRGGGQETQYF. CDR3 DNA: TGTGCCAGCAGCAGAGGAGGAGGTCAAGAGACCCAGTACTTC.